This passage covers 13 T cell receptor beta chains from one sample sequenced in a study of identical twins. A single record per CDR3 protein comes from TCRdb applying MiXCR to the 5' RACE reads. The sample lists roughly 290,000 distinct CDR3 sequences, roughly 9.8% occurring once. The same sample was also used in a study of yellow fever vaccine responses in identical twins.

Specimen: CD8+ T cells sorted from blood. The receptors originated from a woman in her late teens or twenties in good health.

This clonotype has a handful of counts. The gene calls are TRBV5-6 and TRBJ2-7, with D hard to call. V dropped 0 bases and J dropped 6 bases, with 10 bases sitting between them. CDR1 is SGHDT and CDR2 is YYEEEE in the germline V gene. CDR3 size: 13 residues. The CDR3 sequence is CASSLGVEREQYF. CDR3 nucleotide sequence: TGTGCCAGCAGCTTGGGGGTGGAGCGCGAGCAGTACTTC.

Many counts were recorded for this clonotype. The chain couples TRBV5-5 to TRBJ2-7, with TRBD2 identical over 7 bases. Germline CDR1 is SGHKS and CDR2 is YYEKEE (reference sequence). V shed 0 bases, J shed 5 bases, and the junction held 8 bases outside the gene matches. The CDR3 consists of 15 residues. The CDR3 sequence is CASSLEGRAVDEQYF. The CDR3 nucleotides read TGTGCCAGCAGCTTGGAAGGGAGGGCCGTGGACGAGCAGTACTTC.

This chain connects TRBV20-1 to TRBJ2-7; maybe TRBD1 (5 bases). The V end lost 5 bases, the J end lost 4 bases, and 12 bases lay between the germline ends. The CDR3 extends over 12 amino acids. Germline CDR1 and CDR2: DFQATT and SNEGSKA (reference sequence). DNA of the CDR3: TGCAGTGCTTATAGAGACAGTTACGAGCAGTACTTC. As protein: CSAYRDSYEQYF.

This clonotype was recorded at least ten times. The chain links TRBV6-2 or TRBV6-3 to TRBJ2-3; D gene unclear. Trimming stripped 2 bases from V and 6 bases from J, with 3 bases between. The CDR3 sequence is 11 residues long. Germline-derived CDR1 and CDR2 are MNHEY and SVGEGT. CDR3 in amino acids: CASSYPDTQYF. Written as DNA, the CDR3 is TGTGCCAGCAGTTACCCGGATACGCAGTATTTT.

With regard to this clonotype: The germline gene is not matched at one end of the junction; a read error may be the cause. V and J are TRBV12-3 or TRBV12-4 and TRBJ2-2, with D uncertain. The CDR3 is made up of 13 amino acids. The CDR3 DNA reads TGTGCCAGCAATTTATCCGCCACCGGGGAGCTGTTTTTT. Translated, it gives CASNLSATGELFF.

This clonotype showed up many times. V is TRBV4-3 and J is TRBJ2-3, with 9 bases aligning to TRBD1. Germline CDR1 LGHNA, CDR2 YSLEER. The CDR3 is 15 amino acids. Unmatched junction bases numbered 7, after V lost 0 bases and J lost 9 bases. In DNA, the CDR3 is TGCGCCAGCAGCCAAGAGCCACAGGGGGCAGGGACGCAGTATTTT. Translation: CASSQEPQGAGTQYF.

This chain uses TRBV10-3 with TRBJ2-1, with TRBD1 as a possible D gene (5 bases). This CDR3 has 13 amino acids. Germline lookup yields CDR1 ENHRY and CDR2 SYGVKD. V was trimmed by 6 bases and J by 12 bases, leaving 18 bases between them. The CDR3 nucleotides read TGTGCCATCAGCGCTGACACCCTGGGGCGGCAGTTCTTC. Protein: CAISADTLGRQFF.

There are many counts of this clonotype. The rearrangement joins TRBV5-1 to TRBJ2-4; D is ambiguous. The V end was cut by 3 bases, the J end by 0 bases, with 16 bases between. This CDR3 has 17 residues. Looked up from germline, CDR1 is SGHRS and CDR2 is YFSETQ. The CDR3 DNA follows: TGCGCCAGCAGCTCAGACGGCTCTTTGCTAGCCAAAAACATTCAGTACTTC. This sequence encodes CASSSDGSLLAKNIQYF.

CDR3 DNA sequence: TGTGCCAGCAGTTCCATCAATTCCTACGAGCAGTACTTC. It codes for CASSSINSYEQYF. The chain recombines TRBV27 with TRBJ2-7; unclear D gene. The germline V gene has CDR1 MNHEY and CDR2 SMNVEV (reference sequence). The CDR3 runs 13 residues. Trimming cost V 4 bases and J 1 base, with 8 bases left between them.

The chain has TRBV20-1 and TRBJ2-5, with 12 nucleotides matching TRBD2. Germline V gives CDR1 DFQATT, CDR2 SNEGSKA (reference sequence). J lost 3 bases, V lost 6 bases, and 14 bases had no gene match. The CDR3 is 17 residues long. The CDR3 sequence is CSASGLAGTTWEETQYF. The DNA of the CDR3 is TGCAGTGCCAGCGGACTAGCGGGGACAACATGGGAAGAGACCCAGTACTTC.

This clonotype was observed a handful of times. The rearrangement uses TRBV5-1 and TRBJ1-1; TRBD1 might be the D (5 bases). Trimming took off 4 bases at V and 0 bases at J, with 19 bases between the two ends. This CDR3 contains 17 residues. The germline CDR1 and CDR2 sequences are SGHRS and YFSETQ. CDR3 in amino acids: CASSTGTWGLMNTEAFF. Written as DNA, the CDR3 is TGCGCCAGCAGCACTGGGACTTGGGGGTTAATGAACACTGAAGCTTTCTTT.

This clonotype came up many times. The rearrangement uses TRBV7-2 and TRBJ2-7, with 11 bases matching TRBD2. The CDR3 contains 15 residues. Germline V gene lookup returns CDR1 SGHTA and CDR2 FQGNSA. V gave up 5 bases and J gave up 3 bases; unmatched junction bases: 6. The CDR3 bases are TGTGCCAGCAGCCCGACTAGCGGGACGATCTACGAGCAGTACTTC. This gives the protein CASSPTSGTIYEQYF. The full variable domain, with the rest looked up from reference TRBV7-2 and TRBJ2-7, is GAGVSQSPSNKVTEKGKDVELRCDPISGHTALYWYRQSLGQGLEFLIYFQGNSAPDKSGLPSDRFSAERTGGSVSTLTIQRTQQEDSAVYLCASSPTSGTIYEQYFGPGTRLTVT.

The chain links TRBV4-3 to TRBJ2-7; the D gene could be TRBD1 or TRBD2 (5 bases each). The germline V gene encodes CDR1 LGHNA and CDR2 YSLEER. The CDR3 loop spans 16 amino acids. The germline V and J ends were trimmed by 0 bases and 4 bases, with 16 bases remaining between them. The CDR3 reads CASSQDTGRNSYEQYF. DNA of the CDR3: TGCGCCAGCAGCCAAGATACGGGGCGGAACTCTTACGAGCAGTACTTC.